Each of the 15 T cell receptor beta chains below was sequenced from the same sample in a study of type 1 regulatory T cells. Study-level results: Type 1 regulatory T cells had a more restricted TCR repertoire than non-type 1 regulatory T cells.

TCRdb re-derived calls from the reads in MiXCR, one entry per CDR3 protein. The profile shows 60,000 to 75,000 distinct CDR3 sequences, about 20% of them singletons. No antigen has been assigned to these receptors. Material for sequencing was cultured type 1 regulatory T (Tr1) cells, either the whole culture or a sorted fraction (not recorded which). The receptor set was obtained from a human donor in good health.

This clonotype was observed many times. This chain uses TRBV5-1 with TRBJ2-3; a weak D match, TRBD2 (5 bases). Trimming left V 7 bases short and J 4 bases short, with 10 bases between. In germline, CDR1 is SGHRS, CDR2 YFSETQ. The CDR3 loop spans 12 amino acids. Here the CDR3 reads CASSPGADTQYF. Written as DNA, the CDR3 is TGCGCCAGCTCCCCCGGGGCAGATACGCAGTATTTT.

This clonotype was picked up a small number of times. V gene TRBV12-3 or TRBV12-4 combines with J gene TRBJ2-1; 14 positions match TRBD2. V shed 8 bases, J shed 1 base, and the junction held 1 base outside the gene matches. CDR3 length equals 15 residues. The CDR3 nucleotides read TGTGCCAGCCGGACTAGCGGGGGGTCCTACAATGAGCAGTTCTTC. It translates to CASRTSGGSYNEQFF.

The gene calls are TRBV9 and TRBJ2-1; possibly TRBD1 for D (5 bases). The CDR3 extends over 16 amino acids. CDR1 is SGDLS, CDR2 YYNGEE, per germline. V lost 4 bases to trimming and J lost 5 bases, with 19 bases between them. The CDR3 region has the DNA TGTGCCAGCAGCCTCCAGGTTTGGGGCCCTAACAATGAGCAGTTCTTC. This encodes CASSLQVWGPNNEQFF.

This clonotype was seen more than once but under ten times. This chain uses TRBV9 with TRBJ2-1; the match to TRBD2 covers 11 bases. Germline CDR1 reads SGDLS; CDR2 reads YYNGEE. This CDR3 comprises 14 residues. Trimming took 0 bases from V and 10 from J; bases not matched to a gene: 3. The CDR3 loop reads CASSVGVAGGEQFF. The CDR3, as DNA: TGTGCCAGCAGCGTAGGGGTAGCGGGAGGGGAGCAGTTCTTC.

The chain is built from TRBV5-1 and TRBJ2-1; D is undetermined. Germline V gives CDR1 SGHRS, CDR2 YFSETQ. V was clipped by 0 bases and J by 7 bases, with 11 bases between them. The CDR3 runs to 14 residues. This CDR3 reads CASSLGSIGNEQFF. CDR3 coding DNA: TGCGCCAGCAGCTTGGGCAGTATCGGGAATGAGCAGTTCTTC.

The chain employs TRBV7-3 and TRBJ2-3; TRBD2 might be the D (6 bases). V lost 5 bases and J 4 bases, leaving 10 bases between the germline ends. The CDR3 extends over 13 amino acids. Germline CDR1 is SGHTA and CDR2 is FQGTGA. CDR3 region: CASSLGTPDTQYF. For the CDR3, the DNA is TGTGCCAGCAGCCTGGGGACTCCAGATACGCAGTATTTT.

The chain combines TRBV7-2 with TRBJ2-1; D possibly corresponds to TRBD2 (6 bases). V was shortened by 0 bases and J by 8 bases, with 17 bases between the two germline ends. The CDR3 sequence is 16 residues long. Per the germline V gene, CDR1 is SGHTA and CDR2 is FQGNSA. CDR3 residues: CASSLAGGVVHDEQFF. In DNA, the CDR3 is TGTGCCAGCAGCTTAGCGGGAGGAGTGGTACACGATGAGCAGTTCTTC.

The chain couples TRBV7-3 to TRBJ2-2; D gene ambiguous. V lost 3 bases and J 0 bases, leaving 8 bases between the germline ends. Germline values: CDR1 SGHTA, CDR2 FQGTGA. This CDR3 has 15 residues. CDR3 sequence: CASSLSAANTGELFF. The CDR3 bases are TGTGCCAGCAGCTTGAGCGCTGCGAACACCGGGGAGCTGTTTTTT. Full variable domain (remainder filled in from reference TRBV7-3 and TRBJ2-2): GAGVSQTPSNKVTEKGKYVELRCDPISGHTALYWYRQSLGQGPEFLIYFQGTGAADDSGLPNDRFFAVRPEGSVSTLKIQRTERGDSAVYLCASSLSAANTGELFFGEGSRLTVL.

The table lists this clonotype with a few counts. The rearrangement links TRBV20-1 to TRBJ2-3, with TRBD2 matching 10 bases. CDR1 DFQATT and CDR2 SNEGSKA come from the germline V gene (reference sequence). The CDR3 contains 15 residues. The ends lost 4 bases at V and 2 bases at J; junction bases unmatched: 6. CDR3 protein: CSATRTSGNTDTQYF. In nucleotides, the CDR3 is TGCAGTGCTACCAGGACTAGCGGTAACACAGATACGCAGTATTTT.

The gene calls are TRBV6-6 and TRBJ2-1; D might be TRBD1 or TRBD2, each matching 5 bases. CDR3 length: 14 amino acids. Per germline, CDR1 MNHNY and CDR2 SVGAGI (reference sequence). The V end was cut by 6 bases, the J end by 10 bases, with 19 bases between. The CDR3 DNA reads as TGTGCCAGCAGATATGGACCGGGACCCCAGGAGCAGTTCTTC. Protein product: CASRYGPGPQEQFF.

This clonotype appeared a few times. The chain uses TRBV28 and TRBJ2-6; D uncertain. The CDR3 is 15 residues long. Looked up from germline, CDR1 is MDHEN and CDR2 is SYDVKM. The ends were cut back, 1 base at V and 1 base at J, with 5 bases in the middle. The CDR3 here is CASSLSSSGANVLTF. The CDR3 bases are TGTGCCAGCAGTTTATCGTCGTCTGGGGCCAACGTCCTGACTTTC.

This clonotype was picked up a small number of times. The chain joins TRBV6-2 or TRBV6-3 to TRBJ2-5; 8 nucleotides line up with TRBD1. The CDR3 runs 17 residues. V lost 0 bases, J lost 4 bases, and 10 bases stayed unmatched. The germline gives CDR1 MNHEY, CDR2 SVGEGT. CDR3 DNA: TGTGCCAGCAGTTACTCGGGTGGGGGACAGGCCACAGAGACCCAGTACTTC. Translation: CASSYSGGGQATETQYF.

This clonotype has more than one count but fewer than ten. The rearrangement links TRBV6-5 to TRBJ2-1, with TRBD1 matching over 10 bases. The CDR3 has 15 residues. Germline V CDR1 and CDR2: MNHEY, SVGAGI. V lost 4 bases and J lost 4; bases outside the gene matches: 4. The chain's CDR3 is CASSSDRGQYNEQFF. CDR3 DNA sequence: TGTGCCAGCAGTTCAGACAGGGGGCAATACAATGAGCAGTTCTTC.

The chain links TRBV14 to TRBJ1-1; maybe TRBD1 (5 bases). The CDR3 is 11 amino acids. Germline V gene sequence: CDR1 SGHDN, CDR2 FVKESK. With 4 bases removed from V and 6 bases from J, the gap between germline ends came to 6 bases. The CDR3 DNA follows: TGTGCCAGCAGCCGGACACCTGAAGCTTTCTTT. Protein sequence: CASSRTPEAFF.

This clonotype appeared a single time. This chain joins TRBV5-1 and TRBJ2-2; the D is unclear. From germline, CDR1 is SGHRS and CDR2 YFSETQ. The V end was cut by 1 base, the J end by 9 bases, with 7 bases between. The CDR3 is made up of 12 amino acids. CDR3 loop: CASSLNSRELFF. DNA of the CDR3: TGCGCCAGCAGCTTGAATAGCAGGGAGCTGTTTTTT.